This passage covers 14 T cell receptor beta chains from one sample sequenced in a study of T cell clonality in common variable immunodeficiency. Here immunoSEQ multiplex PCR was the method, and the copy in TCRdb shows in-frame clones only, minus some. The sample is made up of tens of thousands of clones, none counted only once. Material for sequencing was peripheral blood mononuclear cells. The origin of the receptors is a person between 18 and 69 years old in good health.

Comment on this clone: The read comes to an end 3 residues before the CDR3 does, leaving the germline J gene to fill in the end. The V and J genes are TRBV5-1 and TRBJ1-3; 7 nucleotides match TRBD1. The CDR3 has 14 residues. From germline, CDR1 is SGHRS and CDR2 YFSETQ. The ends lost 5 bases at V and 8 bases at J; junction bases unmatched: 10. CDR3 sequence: CASRLTGETDTIYF. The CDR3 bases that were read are TGCGCCAGCAGACTAACAGGGGAAACGGACACC.

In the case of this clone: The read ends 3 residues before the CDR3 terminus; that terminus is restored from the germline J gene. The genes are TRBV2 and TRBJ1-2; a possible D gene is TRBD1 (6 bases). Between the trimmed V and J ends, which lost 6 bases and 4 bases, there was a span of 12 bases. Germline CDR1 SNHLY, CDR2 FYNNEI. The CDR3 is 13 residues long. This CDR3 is CASSSGVGYGYTF. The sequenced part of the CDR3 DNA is TGTGCCAGCAGCTCAGGGGTGGGCTATGGC.

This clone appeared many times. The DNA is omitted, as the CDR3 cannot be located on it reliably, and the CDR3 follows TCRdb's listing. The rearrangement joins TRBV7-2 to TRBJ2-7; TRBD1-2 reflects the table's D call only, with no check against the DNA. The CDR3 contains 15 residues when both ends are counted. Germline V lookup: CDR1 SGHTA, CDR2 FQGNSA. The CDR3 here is CASSTSGGNFYEQYF.

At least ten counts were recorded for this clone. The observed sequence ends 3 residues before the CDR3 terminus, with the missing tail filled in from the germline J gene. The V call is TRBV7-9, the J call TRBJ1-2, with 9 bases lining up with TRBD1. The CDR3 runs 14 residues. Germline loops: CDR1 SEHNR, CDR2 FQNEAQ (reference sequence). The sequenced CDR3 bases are TGTGCCAGCAGCTTACGGGACAGGGTTTCAGGC. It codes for CASSLRDRVSG. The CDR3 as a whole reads CASSLRDRVSGYTF.

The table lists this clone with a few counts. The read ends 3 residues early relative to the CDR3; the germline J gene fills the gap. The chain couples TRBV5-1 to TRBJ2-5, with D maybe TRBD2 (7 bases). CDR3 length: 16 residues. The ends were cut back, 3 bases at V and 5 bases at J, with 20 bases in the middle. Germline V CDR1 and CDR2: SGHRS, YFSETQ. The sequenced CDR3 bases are TGCGCCAGCAGCTCGACACTGGGGGGGCCCGGGGAGACC. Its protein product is CASSSTLGGPGET. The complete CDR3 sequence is CASSSTLGGPGETQYF.

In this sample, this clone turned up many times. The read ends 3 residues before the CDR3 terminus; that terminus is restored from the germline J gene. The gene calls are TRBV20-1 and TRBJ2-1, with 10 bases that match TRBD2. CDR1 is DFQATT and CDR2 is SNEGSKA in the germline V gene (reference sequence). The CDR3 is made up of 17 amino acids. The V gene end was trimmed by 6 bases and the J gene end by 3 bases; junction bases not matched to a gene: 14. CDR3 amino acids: CSAPRLAGVGIYNEQFF. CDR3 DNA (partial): TGCAGTGCCCCCCGGCTAGCGGGGGTCGGGATCTACAATGAG.

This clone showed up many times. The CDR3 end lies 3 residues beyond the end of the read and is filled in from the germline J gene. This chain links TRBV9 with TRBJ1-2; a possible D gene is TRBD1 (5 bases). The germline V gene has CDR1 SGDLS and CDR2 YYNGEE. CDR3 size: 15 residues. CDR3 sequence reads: CASSVAPATRGNYTF. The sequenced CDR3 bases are TGTGCCAGCAGCGTAGCTCCGGCCACACGGGGGAAC.

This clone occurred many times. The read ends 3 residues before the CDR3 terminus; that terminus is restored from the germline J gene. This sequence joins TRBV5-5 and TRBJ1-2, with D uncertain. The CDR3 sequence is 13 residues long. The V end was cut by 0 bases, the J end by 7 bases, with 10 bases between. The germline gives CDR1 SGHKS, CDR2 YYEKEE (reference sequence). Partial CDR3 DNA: TGTGCCAGCAGCTTGGACGTCCTAGGTGGC. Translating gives CASSLDVLGG. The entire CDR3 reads CASSLDVLGGYTF. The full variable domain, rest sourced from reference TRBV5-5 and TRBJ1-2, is DAGVTQSPTHLIKTRGQQVTLRCSPISGHKSVSWYQQVLGQGPQFIFQYYEKEERGRGNFPDRFSARQFPNYSSELNVNALLLGDSALYLCASSLDVLGGYTFGSGTRLTVV.

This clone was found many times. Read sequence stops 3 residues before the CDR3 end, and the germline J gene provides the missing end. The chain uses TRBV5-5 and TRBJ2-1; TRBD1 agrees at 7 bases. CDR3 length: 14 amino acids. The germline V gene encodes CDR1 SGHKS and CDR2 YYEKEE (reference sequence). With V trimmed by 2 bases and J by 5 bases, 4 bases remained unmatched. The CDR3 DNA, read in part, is TGTGCCAGCAGCTTCACAGGGGTCCACAATGAG. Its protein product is CASSFTGVHNE. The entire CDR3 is CASSFTGVHNEQFF.

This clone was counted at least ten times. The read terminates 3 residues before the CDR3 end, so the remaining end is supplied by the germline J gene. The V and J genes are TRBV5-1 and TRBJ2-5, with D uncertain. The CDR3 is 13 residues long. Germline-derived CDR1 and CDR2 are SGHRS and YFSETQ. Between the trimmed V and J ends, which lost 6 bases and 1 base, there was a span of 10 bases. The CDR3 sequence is CASNSGSQETQYF. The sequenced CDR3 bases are TGCGCCAGCAATTCAGGCAGCCAAGAGACC. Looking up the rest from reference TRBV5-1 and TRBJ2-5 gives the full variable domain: KAGVTQTPRYLIKTRGQQVTLSCSPISGHRSVSWYQQTPGQGLQFLFEYFSETQRNKGNFPGRFSGRQFSNSRSEMNVSTLELGDSALYLCASNSGSQETQYFGPGTRLLVL.

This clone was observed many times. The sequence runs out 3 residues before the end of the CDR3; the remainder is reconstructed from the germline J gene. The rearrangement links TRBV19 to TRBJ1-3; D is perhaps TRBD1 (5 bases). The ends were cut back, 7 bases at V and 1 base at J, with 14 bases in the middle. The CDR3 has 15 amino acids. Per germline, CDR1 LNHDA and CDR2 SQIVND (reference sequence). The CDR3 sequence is CASKWEGSSGNTIYF. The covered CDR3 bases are TGTGCCAGTAAATGGGAGGGGTCGTCTGGAAACACC.

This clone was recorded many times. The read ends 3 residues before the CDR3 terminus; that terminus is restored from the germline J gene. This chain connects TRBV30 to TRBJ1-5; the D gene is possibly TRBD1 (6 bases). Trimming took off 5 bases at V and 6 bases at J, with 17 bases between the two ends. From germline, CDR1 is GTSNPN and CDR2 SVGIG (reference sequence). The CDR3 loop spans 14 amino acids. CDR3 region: CAWGRGGEVQPQHF. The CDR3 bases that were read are TGTGCCTGGGGGAGGGGGGGAGAAGTTCAGCCC.

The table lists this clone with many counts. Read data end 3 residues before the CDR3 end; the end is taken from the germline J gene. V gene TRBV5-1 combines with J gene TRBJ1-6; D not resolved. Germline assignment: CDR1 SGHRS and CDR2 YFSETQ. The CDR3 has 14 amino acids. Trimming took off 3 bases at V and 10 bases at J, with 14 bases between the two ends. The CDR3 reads CASSSDTGVSPLHF. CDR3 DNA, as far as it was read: TGCGCCAGCAGCTCCGATACGGGTGTCTCACCC.

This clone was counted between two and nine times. The sequenced part of the CDR3 DNA is TGTGCCAGCAGCTCCGGTCAGGGATCTTCACCC. Translation gives CASSSGQGSSP. The whole CDR3 region reads CASSSGQGSSPLHF. This chain uses TRBV7-9 with TRBJ1-6; D is perhaps TRBD1 (5 bases). Read coverage stops 3 residues before the CDR3 terminus; the germline J gene supplies the remainder. Per the germline V gene, CDR1 is SEHNR and CDR2 is FQNEAQ (reference sequence). There are 14 residues in the CDR3. V dropped 4 bases and J dropped 9 bases, with 13 bases sitting between them. The whole variable domain, filled in from reference TRBV7-9 and TRBJ1-6, reads DTGVSQNPRHKITKRGQNVTFRCDPISEHNRLYWYRQTLGQGPEFLTYFQNEAQLEKSRLLSDRFSAERPKGSFSTLEIQRTEQGDSAMYLCASSSGQGSSPLHFGNGTRLTVT.